The rows below give T cell receptor beta chains drawn from one sample of a study of T cells in Graves' hyperthyroidism and ophthalmopathy. Each CDR3 protein is one row after TCRdb ran MiXCR on the multiplex PCR reads. The sample lists fewer than 900,000 distinct CDR3 sequences, about 17% occurring once. Sequenced sample: blood. All receptors derive from a woman aged 45 to 65 with Graves' hyperthyroidism that later progressed to Graves' ophthalmopathy. CDR3s include the opening cysteine and the closing phenylalanine or tryptophan. A D gene is named only where the DNA matches it firmly. Not all rows give a size; the values are once, few, many and, for expanded clones, a class.

J: TRBJ1-4; V: TRBV9; D: NA; size: NA; CDR3: CASSVEAYVGADEKLFF; DNA: TGTGCCAGCAGCGTAGAAGCTTATGTGGGGGCGGACGAAAAACTGTTTTTT
J: TRBJ2-3; V: TRBV4-1; D: NA; size: NA; CDR3: CASSHPGDSTDTQYF; DNA: TGCGCCAGCAGCCATCCCGGGGATAGCACAGATACGCAGTATTTT
J: TRBJ2-2; V: TRBV3-1; D: NA; size: few; CDR3: CASSPPQRNTGELFF; DNA: TGTGCCAGCAGCCCCCCTCAGAGGAACACCGGGGAGCTGTTTTTT
J: TRBJ2-2; V: TRBV7-2; D: NA; size: NA; CDR3: CASSLMPGSSSELFF; DNA: TGTGCCAGCAGCTTAATGCCAGGGTCCTCATCGGAGCTGTTTTTT
J: TRBJ2-1; V: TRBV13; D: TRBD1; size: NA; CDR3: CASSLGQGALYNEQFF; DNA: TGTGCCAGCAGCTTAGGCCAGGGGGCTTTATACAATGAGCAGTTCTTC
J: TRBJ2-2; V: TRBV11-2; D: TRBD1; size: many; CDR3: CASSYPRDRENTGELFF; DNA: TGTGCCAGCAGCTACCCTCGGGACAGGGAAAACACCGGGGAGCTGTTTTTT
J: TRBJ1-2; V: TRBV29-1; D: NA; size: NA; CDR3: CSVEQLGGYTF; DNA: TGCAGCGTTGAACAACTTGGAGGCTACACCTTC
J: TRBJ2-1; V: TRBV5-5; D: NA; size: NA; CDR3: CASSPPGLHNEQFF; DNA: TGTGCCAGCAGTCCTCCAGGTTTGCACAATGAGCAGTTCTTC
J: TRBJ2-3; V: TRBV7-3; D: NA; size: many; CDR3: CASSVLAGRTDTQYF; DNA: TGTGCCAGCAGCGTACTAGCTGGGCGCACAGATACGCAGTATTTT
J: TRBJ1-5; V: TRBV12-3/TRBV12-4; D: NA; size: many; CDR3: CASSLAGGNQPQHF; DNA: TGTGCCAGCAGTTTAGCCGGGGGGAATCAGCCCCAGCATTTT
J: TRBJ1-5; V: TRBV19; D: NA; size: NA; CDR3: CASSISGQGLNQPQHF; DNA: TGTGCCAGTAGTATATCGGGCCAGGGCTTAAATCAGCCCCAGCATTTT
J: TRBJ1-3; V: TRBV7-9; D: NA; size: NA; CDR3: CASSNRDTGNTIYF; DNA: TGTGCCAGCAGCAACCGGGACACCGGAAACACCATATATTTT
J: TRBJ2-5; V: TRBV18; D: NA; size: NA; CDR3: CASSPGVAPQETQYF; DNA: TGTGCCAGCTCACCAGGTGTAGCACCCCAAGAGACCCAGTACTTC
J: TRBJ1-2; V: TRBV24-1; D: NA; size: many; CDR3: CATSLSGTYGYTF; DNA: TGTGCCACCAGCCTATCCGGGACCTATGGCTACACCTTC
J: TRBJ2-7; V: TRBV7-9; D: NA; size: few; CDR3: CASSLWTSPYEQYF; DNA: TGTGCCAGCAGCTTATGGACTTCCCCCTACGAGCAGTACTTC
J: TRBJ2-5; V: TRBV9; D: NA; size: once; CDR3: CASSVVGAGPQETQYF; DNA: TGTGCCAGCAGCGTAGTGGGGGCCGGGCCCCAAGAGACCCAGTACTTC
J: TRBJ1-6; V: TRBV28; D: NA; size: NA; CDR3: CASSLPLETSSYNSPLHF; DNA: TGTGCCAGCAGCCTCCCTTTGGAGACGAGCTCCTATAATTCACCCCTCCACTTT
J: TRBJ2-1; V: TRBV18; D: TRBD2; size: NA; CDR3: CASSPSPPAGEPHEQFF; DNA: TGTGCCAGCTCGCCCTCTCCCCCAGCGGGGGAACCCCATGAGCAGTTCTTC
J: TRBJ2-4; V: TRBV9; D: TRBD1; size: NA; CDR3: CASSPGTGGAKNIQYF; DNA: TGTGCCAGCAGCCCAGGGACAGGAGGGGCCAAAAACATTCAGTACTTC
J: TRBJ2-7; V: TRBV24-1; D: TRBD1; size: few; CDR3: CATSDSTGYGIGAYEQYF; DNA: TGTGCCACCAGTGATTCGACAGGGTACGGCATCGGGGCATACGAGCAGTACTTC
J: TRBJ2-1; V: TRBV13; D: NA; size: many; CDR3: CASSPRRRHSYNEQFF; DNA: TGTGCCAGCAGCCCACGTCGGCGTCACTCCTACAATGAGCAGTTCTTC
J: TRBJ1-5; V: TRBV18; D: NA; size: NA; CDR3: CASSPTDGHQPQHF; DNA: TGTGCCAGCTCACCCACGGACGGCCATCAGCCCCAGCATTTT
J: TRBJ2-7; V: TRBV2; D: TRBD1; size: NA; CDR3: CASSSLGGQGALEQYF; DNA: TGTGCCAGCAGCTCCCTGGGGGGACAGGGGGCGCTCGAGCAGTACTTC
J: TRBJ2-1; V: TRBV9; D: NA; size: NA; CDR3: CASSVAERVEQFF; DNA: TGTGCCAGCAGCGTAGCTGAACGGGTTGAGCAGTTCTTC
J: TRBJ2-3; V: TRBV7-3; D: TRBD2; size: many; CDR3: CASSPTLAGGPNTQYF; DNA: TGTGCCAGCAGCCCCACACTAGCGGGGGGGCCGAATACGCAGTATTTT
J: TRBJ1-4; V: TRBV7-9; D: TRBD1; size: NA; CDR3: CASSTLAGTVPTTNEKLFF; DNA: TGTGCCAGCAGCACCCTGGCCGGGACAGTCCCCACAACTAATGAAAAACTGTTTTTT
J: TRBJ1-4; V: TRBV12-3/TRBV12-4; D: NA; size: NA; CDR3: CASSLAIGEKLFF; DNA: TGTGCCAGCAGTTTAGCAATAGGCGAAAAACTGTTTTTT
J: TRBJ1-2; V: TRBV27; D: TRBD1; size: NA; CDR3: CASSFYGPGTVGINYGYTF; DNA: TGTGCCAGCAGTTTCTACGGCCCGGGGACAGTCGGGATTAACTATGGCTACACCTTC
J: TRBJ2-3; V: TRBV6-1; D: TRBD2; size: many; CDR3: CASSAFSGGAADTQYF; DNA: TGTGCCAGCAGTGCCTTCAGCGGGGGGGCTGCAGATACGCAGTATTTT
J: TRBJ1-5; V: TRBV20-1; D: NA; size: NA; CDR3: CSARWRTLNQPQHF; DNA: TGCAGTGCTAGATGGCGTACATTGAATCAGCCCCAGCATTTT
J: TRBJ2-5; V: TRBV5-4; D: NA; size: many; CDR3: CASSVRGLQETQYF; DNA: TGTGCCAGCAGCGTTAGGGGCCTCCAAGAGACCCAGTACTTC
J: TRBJ2-1; V: TRBV20-1; D: NA; size: many; CDR3: CSATPGQRYNEQFF; DNA: TGCAGTGCTACCCCCGGACAGCGTTACAATGAGCAGTTCTTC
J: TRBJ2-2; V: TRBV7-2; D: TRBD2; size: NA; CDR3: CASSQTGLADTGELFF; DNA: TGCGCCAGCAGCCAAACGGGACTAGCGGACACCGGGGAGCTGTTTTTT
J: TRBJ1-2; V: TRBV3-1; D: NA; size: NA; CDR3: CASSSQGDGYTF; DNA: TGTGCCAGCAGCTCTCAGGGAGATGGCTACACCTTC
J: TRBJ2-7; V: TRBV7-9; D: NA; size: NA; CDR3: CASSLDRDVTYEQYF; DNA: TGTGCCAGCAGCTTAGACCGGGACGTAACCTACGAGCAGTACTTC
J: TRBJ1-1; V: TRBV7-9; D: TRBD1; size: NA; CDR3: CAGAGGLENTEAFF; DNA: TGTGCCGGGGCAGGGGGCTTGGAGAACACTGAAGCTTTCTTT
J: TRBJ2-5; V: TRBV7-2; D: NA; size: NA; CDR3: CASSSGWQTQETQYF; DNA: TGTGCCAGCAGCTCAGGGTGGCAAACCCAAGAGACCCAGTACTTC
J: TRBJ2-7; V: TRBV2; D: TRBD2; size: many; CDR3: CASSEPSGGPALFHEQYF; DNA: TGTGCCAGCAGTGAGCCTAGCGGGGGGCCTGCCCTATTCCACGAGCAGTACTTC
J: TRBJ2-5; V: TRBV27; D: TRBD2; size: NA; CDR3: CASSLQRGQETQYF; DNA: TGTGCCAGCAGTTTACAGCGGGGCCAAGAGACCCAGTACTTC
J: TRBJ2-1; V: TRBV6-1; D: NA; size: many; CDR3: CASKGRGVGNEQFF; DNA: TGTGCCAGCAAAGGGCGCGGAGTCGGCAATGAGCAGTTCTTC
J: TRBJ2-7; V: TRBV5-6; D: NA; size: few; CDR3: CASSSMINRPPGEEQYF; DNA: TGTGCCAGCAGCTCAATGATAAATCGACCGCCCGGCGAGGAGCAGTACTTC
J: TRBJ2-1; V: TRBV10-1; D: TRBD1; size: once; CDR3: CASSDGTGGWNEQFF; DNA: TGCGCCAGCAGTGACGGGACAGGGGGCTGGAATGAGCAGTTCTTC
J: TRBJ2-7; V: TRBV19; D: TRBD2; size: once; CDR3: CASSMDGGAGEQYF; DNA: TGTGCCAGTAGTATGGACGGGGGGGCAGGGGAGCAGTACTTC
J: TRBJ2-7; V: TRBV27; D: TRBD1; size: many; CDR3: CASRVDRSTYEQYF; DNA: TGTGCCAGCAGGGTGGACAGGTCTACCTACGAGCAGTACTTC
J: TRBJ2-7; V: TRBV4-1; D: NA; size: NA; CDR3: CASSSGPLGEQYF; DNA: TGCGCCAGCAGTTCCGGGCCCCTCGGCGAGCAGTACTTC
J: TRBJ2-2; V: TRBV19; D: NA; size: NA; CDR3: CASSLERRGELFF; DNA: TGTGCCAGTTCTTTAGAACGGCGCGGGGAGCTGTTTTTT
J: TRBJ1-1; V: TRBV9; D: NA; size: NA; CDR3: CASSATGFYETEAFF; DNA: TGTGCCAGCAGCGCAACAGGGTTTTATGAAACTGAAGCTTTCTTT
J: TRBJ2-3; V: TRBV24-1; D: NA; size: NA; CDR3: CATSVGTGTDTQYF; DNA: TGTGCCACCAGTGTCGGGACGGGCACAGATACGCAGTATTTT